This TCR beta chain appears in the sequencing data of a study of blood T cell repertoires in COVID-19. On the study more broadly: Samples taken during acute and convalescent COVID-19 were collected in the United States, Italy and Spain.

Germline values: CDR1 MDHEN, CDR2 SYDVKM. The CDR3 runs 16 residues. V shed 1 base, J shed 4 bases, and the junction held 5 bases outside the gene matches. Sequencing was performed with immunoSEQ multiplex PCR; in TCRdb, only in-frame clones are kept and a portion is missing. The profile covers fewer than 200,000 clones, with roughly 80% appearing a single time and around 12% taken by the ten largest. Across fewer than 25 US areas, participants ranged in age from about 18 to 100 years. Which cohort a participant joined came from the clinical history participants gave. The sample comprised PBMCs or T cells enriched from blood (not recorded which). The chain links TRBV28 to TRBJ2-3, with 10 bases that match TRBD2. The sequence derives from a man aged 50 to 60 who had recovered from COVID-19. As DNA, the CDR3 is TGTGCCAGCAGTTTATCCCTAGCGGGGGAAGCAGATACGCAGTATTTT. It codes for CASSLSLAGEADTQYF.